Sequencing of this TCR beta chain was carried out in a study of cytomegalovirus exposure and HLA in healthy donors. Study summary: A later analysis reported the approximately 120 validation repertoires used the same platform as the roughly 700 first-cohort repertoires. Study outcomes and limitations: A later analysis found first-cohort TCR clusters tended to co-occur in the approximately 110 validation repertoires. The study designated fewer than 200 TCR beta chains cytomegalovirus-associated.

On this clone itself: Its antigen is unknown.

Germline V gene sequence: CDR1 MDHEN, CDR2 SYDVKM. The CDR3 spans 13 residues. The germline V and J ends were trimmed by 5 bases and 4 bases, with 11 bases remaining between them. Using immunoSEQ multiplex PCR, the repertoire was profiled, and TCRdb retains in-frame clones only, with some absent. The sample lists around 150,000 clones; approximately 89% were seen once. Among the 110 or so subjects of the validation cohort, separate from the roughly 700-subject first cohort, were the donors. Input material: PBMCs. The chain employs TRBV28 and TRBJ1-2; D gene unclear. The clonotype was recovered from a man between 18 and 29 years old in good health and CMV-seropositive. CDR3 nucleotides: TGTGCCAGCAGTCTTGGGCAGAGCTATGGCTACACCTTC. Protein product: CASSLGQSYGYTF.